This T cell receptor beta chain was documented in a study of blood T cell repertoires in COVID-19. Study-level background: Italy, Spain and the United States were the sources of the convalescent and acute COVID-19 samples.

Authors' methods: The authors estimated nucleated cell counts from reference gene primer amplification. The protocol was immunoSEQ multiplex PCR, while the TCRdb copy is restricted to in-frame clones and leaves out a portion. For V, J and clone size, that table is used; D and trimming come from the DNA. The table records roughly 300,000 clones, under 90% of them present only once. Participant age was about 18 to 100 years, and participants resided in roughly 25 US areas. The recovered donors of Cohort 3 showed two negative PCRs, clearance, or symptom resolution. The CDR3 extends over 14 amino acids. V was clipped by 6 bases and J by 5 bases, with 16 bases between them. Germline V CDR1 and CDR2: MNHEY, SVGAGI.

V usage is TRBV6-5 and J usage is TRBJ1-2; TRBD1 is a possible D gene (6 bases). The sample was PBMCs or T cells enriched from blood (not recorded which). The sequence derives from a woman younger than 35 who had recovered from COVID-19. CDR3 amino acids: CASSPGGASYGYTF. CDR3 coding DNA: TGTGCCAGCAGCCCCGGGGGGGCTAGTTATGGCTACACCTTC.